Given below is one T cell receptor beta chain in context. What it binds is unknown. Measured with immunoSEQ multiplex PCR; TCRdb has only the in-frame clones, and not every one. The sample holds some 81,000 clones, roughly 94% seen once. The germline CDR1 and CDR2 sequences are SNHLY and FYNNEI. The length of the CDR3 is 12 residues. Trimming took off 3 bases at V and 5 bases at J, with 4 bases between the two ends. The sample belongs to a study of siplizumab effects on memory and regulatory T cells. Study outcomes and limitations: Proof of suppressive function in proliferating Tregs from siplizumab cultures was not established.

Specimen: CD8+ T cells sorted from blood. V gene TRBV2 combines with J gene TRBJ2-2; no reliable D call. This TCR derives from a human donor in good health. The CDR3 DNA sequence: TGTGCCAGCAGTGACTGGACCGGGGAGCTGTTTTTT. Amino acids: CASSDWTGELFF.